Listed below are T cell receptor beta chains from one sample, sequenced in a study of CD8+ T cells in alopecia areata. Measured with immunoSEQ multiplex PCR; TCRdb has only the in-frame clones, and not every one. The repertoire consists of about 220,000 clones, with about 57% occurring once and the leading ten covering roughly 1.5%. Here the sequenced sample was CD4+ T cells sorted from blood, taken at week 4, from a patient treated with tofacitinib. The receptors derive from a human donor with alopecia areata. CDR3s include the opening cysteine and the closing phenylalanine or tryptophan. A D gene is named only where the DNA matches it firmly. For some rows the clone size is stated as once, few or many, or as a class when expanded; others skip it.

v_call	j_call	d_call	clone_size	cdr3_nt	cdr3_aa
TRBV7-2	TRBJ2-2	-	-	TGTGCCAGCAGCTTAGAATGGGTCGGGGAGCTGTTTTTT	CASSLEWVGELFF
TRBV15	TRBJ2-5	TRBD2	-	TGTGCCACCAGCAGAAGACTAGCGGGGAGGCAAGAGACCCAGTACTTC	CATSRRLAGRQETQYF
TRBV19	TRBJ1-1	TRBD1	few	TGTGCCAGTAGTATCACAGGGGGGAACACTGAAGCTTTCTTT	CASSITGGNTEAFF
TRBV5-4	TRBJ1-1	-	-	TGTGCCAGCAGCCGTAGGGGGAACACTGAAGCTTTCTTT	CASSRRGNTEAFF
TRBV10-2	TRBJ1-5	-	-	TGCGCCAGCAGTGTGCGGGGCAATCAGCCCCAGCATTTT	CASSVRGNQPQHF
TRBV29-1	TRBJ1-1	-	-	TGCAGCGTTCAAGGCTTTACTGAAGCTTTCTTT	CSVQGFTEAFF
TRBV13	TRBJ1-2	-	-	TGTGCCAGCAGCGCAGCGAACTATGGCTACACCTTC	CASSAANYGYTF
TRBV7-2	TRBJ2-3	-	once	TGTGCCAGCAGCGCATCTCGGGATACGCAGTATTTT	CASSASRDTQYF
TRBV10-3	TRBJ2-1	-	few	TGTGCCATCAGCGGGGGAAGAGTTGCCTACAATGAGCAGTTCTTC	CAISGGRVAYNEQFF
TRBV7-3	TRBJ2-7	-	many	TGTGCCAGCAGCCCCACTGGGACCTCCCACGAGCAGTACTTC	CASSPTGTSHEQYF
TRBV2	TRBJ2-3	TRBD2	-	TGTGCCGGAGCAGGGTGGGCTAGCGGCACCATCACAGATACGCAGTATTTT	CAGAGWASGTITDTQYF
TRBV29-1	TRBJ1-1	-	few	TGCAAATGTTTGGGAGGAGTCTCGAACACTGAAGCTTTCTTT	CKCLGGVSNTEAFF
TRBV10-3	TRBJ2-3	-	-	TGTGCCATCAACGGGGGGCGGACAGATACGCAGTATTTT	CAINGGRTDTQYF
TRBV4-2	TRBJ1-2	-	-	TGTGCCAGCAGCCAAGATGTAAGCGATCGGGGCTACACCTTC	CASSQDVSDRGYTF
TRBV29-1	TRBJ1-1	TRBD1	-	TGCAGCGTTGACCCCCGGGACAGGGACGTCACTGAAGCTTTCTTT	CSVDPRDRDVTEAFF
TRBV25-1	TRBJ1-2	-	-	TGTGCCAGCATGCTCAACTATGGCTACACCTTC	CASMLNYGYTF
TRBV18	TRBJ2-3	-	-	TGTGCCAGCTCACCAGCGTCAGATACGCAGTATTTT	CASSPASDTQYF
TRBV29-1	TRBJ2-5	-	few	TGCAGCGTCACAGCACCCGTAGAGACCCAGTACTTC	CSVTAPVETQYF
TRBV2	TRBJ1-5	TRBD1	-	TGTGCCAGCAGTCAGGGGGCGAGGGTTCAGCCCCAGCATTTT	CASSQGARVQPQHF
TRBV4-3	TRBJ2-3	-	-	TGCGCCACCTCCAGAACTAATGGGGGCACGAATACGCAGTATTTT	CATSRTNGGTNTQYF
TRBV6-5	TRBJ2-3	-	-	TGTGCCAGCAGTTACTCCCCCAGGGCAGATACGCAGTATTTT	CASSYSPRADTQYF
TRBV29-1	TRBJ2-1	TRBD1	-	TGCAGCGTTCCTTCTGGGGGGACAGGGTTATGGAATGAGCAGTTCTTC	CSVPSGGTGLWNEQFF
TRBV5-1	TRBJ2-3	TRBD2	-	TGCGCCAGCAGCTTGCGGGGGGTCGGCACAGATACGCAGTATTTT	CASSLRGVGTDTQYF
TRBV6-1	TRBJ1-1	-	-	TGTGCCAGCAACCCGGGACACCCGAACACTGAAGCTTTCTTT	CASNPGHPNTEAFF
TRBV7-2	TRBJ1-1	TRBD1	-	TGTGCCAGCACCCCAGGGGGCGGAAACACTGAAGCTTTCTTT	CASTPGGGNTEAFF
TRBV13	TRBJ1-5	-	-	TGTGCCAGCAGCTTATCAGGGAATCAGCCCCAGCATTTT	CASSLSGNQPQHF
TRBV15	TRBJ2-5	-	-	TGTGCCACCAGCAGAGATCTGGAAGTCAAGGAGACCCAGTACTTC	CATSRDLEVKETQYF
TRBV29-1	TRBJ2-2	TRBD1	once	TGCAGCAGCAGGACAGGGGGCACCGGGGAGCTGTTTTTT	CSSRTGGTGELFF
TRBV2	TRBJ2-1	-	-	TGTGCCAGCAGTCGCTCCTACAATGAGCAGTTCTTC	CASSRSYNEQFF
TRBV29-1	TRBJ1-1	-	-	TGCAGCGTTGAGAACAGACAGTCTCCAAACACTGAAGCTTTCTTT	CSVENRQSPNTEAFF